The clone carrying this TCR beta chain was found many times. The antigen is not known. This sample was taken from a study of glioma-infiltrating T cells. Overall study findings and caveats: Tissue-blood divergence was below expectation in non-neoplastic patients, above in gliomas. Shared blood CDR3 signature motifs marked patients with low tissue-blood divergence.

CDR1 is DFQATT and CDR2 is SNEGSKA in the germline V gene (reference sequence). The CDR3 runs 12 residues. Unmatched junction bases numbered 2, after V lost 4 bases and J lost 3 bases. The iRepertoire nested amplicon-rescue multiplex PCR amplified TCR alpha and beta CDR3s from RNA. TCRdb re-derived calls from the multiplex PCR reads in MiXCR, one entry per CDR3 protein. The table has roughly 350,000 distinct CDR3 sequences, 41% seen once. The receptor was derived from a human donor with low-grade glioma or glioblastoma, undergoing nonglioma brain surgery, or in good health (not recorded which). The specimen sequenced was glioma tissue, nonneoplastic brain tissue, or PBMCs (not recorded which). This chain uses TRBV20-1 with TRBJ1-2; 7 nucleotides match TRBD1. CDR3 region: CSATDRDYGYTF. The CDR3 DNA is TGCAGTGCTACAGACAGGGACTATGGCTACACCTTC.